Listed below are T cell receptor beta chains from one sample, sequenced in a study of T-cell memory formation after mild COVID-19. TCRdb itself ran the 5' RACE reads through MiXCR, one entry per CDR3 protein. The sample contains roughly 400,000 distinct CDR3 sequences, 18% of which appear only once. The sequenced sample was PBMCs or a T cell subset sorted from them (not recorded which). Every receptor here comes from a man between 18 and 29 years old who had mild COVID-19 (a few samples of this study predate the infection). Cell type and time point are not known. The conserved cysteine and the conserved F or W are not part of the CDR3 here. Fields, in order: CDR3 length, V gene, J gene, CDR3 protein.

length: 12
V: TRBV29-1
J: TRBJ2-2
CDR3: SVVSEVYTGELF

length: 12
V: TRBV5-1
J: TRBJ2-7
CDR3: ASRRGQGAYEQY

length: 13
V: TRBV28
J: TRBJ1-4
CDR3: ASRESTGGDEKLF

length: 12
V: TRBV7-3
J: TRBJ2-2
CDR3: ASASDRATGELF

length: 13
V: TRBV6-6
J: TRBJ1-3
CDR3: ASRLQGAQGNTIY

length: 9
V: TRBV9
J: TRBJ1-6
CDR3: ASGDRSPLH

length: 14
V: TRBV6-5
J: TRBJ2-5
CDR3: ASHPSGGAQSETQY

length: 9
V: TRBV6-1
J: TRBJ2-7
CDR3: ASGWLDEQY

length: 12
V: TRBV5-6
J: TRBJ2-5
CDR3: ASNRRHREETQY

length: 11
V: TRBV7-7
J: TRBJ2-5
CDR3: ASSSVGSLTQY

length: 13
V: TRBV27
J: TRBJ1-1
CDR3: ASSPGTYMNTEAF

length: 12
V: TRBV4-2
J: TRBJ1-3
CDR3: ASGHRGQGNTIY

length: 13
V: TRBV28
J: TRBJ1-2
CDR3: ASSLQGLGNYGYT

length: 10
V: TRBV6-5
J: TRBJ2-7
CDR3: ASRRDTYEQY

length: 12
V: TRBV5-1
J: TRBJ2-1
CDR3: ASSLGQRDNEQF

length: 12
V: TRBV15
J: TRBJ1-1
CDR3: ATSREGHSTEAF

length: 12
V: TRBV7-6
J: TRBJ2-1
CDR3: ASSSPFGDNEQF

length: 19
V: TRBV7-2
J: TRBJ2-2
CDR3: ASSLALVLTWGTRNTGELF

length: 11
V: TRBV10-3
J: TRBJ2-7
CDR3: AIGALAGYEQY

length: 13
V: TRBV5-1
J: TRBJ2-1
CDR3: ASSPGGDSYNEQF

length: 13
V: TRBV30
J: TRBJ2-7
CDR3: AWRETGGIPYEQY

length: 10
V: TRBV30
J: TRBJ2-5
CDR3: AWRVAGGAQY

length: 12
V: TRBV5-1
J: TRBJ2-5
CDR3: ASSISGYQETQY

length: 13
V: TRBV5-6
J: TRBJ1-4
CDR3: ASSLTGQSNEKLF

length: 16
V: TRBV12-3/TRBV12-4
J: TRBJ2-6
CDR3: ASSWGQGDLSGANVLT

length: 13
V: TRBV18
J: TRBJ2-7
CDR3: ASSPGEVRSYEQY

length: 12
V: TRBV5-5
J: TRBJ1-3
CDR3: ASSLGRQGNTIY

length: 12
V: TRBV6-5
J: TRBJ1-4
CDR3: ASSFRQSNEKLF